This T cell receptor beta chain originates from a study of T-cell reconstitution after alpha-beta-depleted transplantation in children. Only a few counts were recorded for this clonotype. Its cognate antigen is unknown. The CDR3 extends over 16 amino acids. V shed 7 bases and J 5 bases; nucleotides not matched to a gene: 13. CDR1 SGHTA and CDR2 FQGNSA come from the germline V gene. Study-wide results and limits: The study reportedly traced alpha-beta T cells about two months after transplant to several hundred expanded graft clones. T-cell counts and diversity were attributed mostly to newly produced T cells one year after transplant.

For TCRbeta, the library was prepared with unique molecular identifiers. MiXCR, applied by TCRdb to the PCR reads, yields one record per CDR3 protein. The sample carries 700,000 to 950,000 distinct CDR3 sequences, approximately 15% recorded once. V usage is TRBV7-2 and J usage is TRBJ2-1; 8 nucleotides align to TRBD2. This TCR was sampled from a male patient between 5 and 17 years old who had a stem cell transplant for acute lymphoblastic leukemia, so the T cells may come from the graft donor. The sequences come from PBMCs, mostly from graft donor cells, collected 360 days after TCRalphabeta/CD19-depleted stem cell transplant. The CDR3 region is CASTVSGTIGNNEQFF. As DNA, the CDR3 is TGTGCCAGCACCGTTAGCGGGACTATTGGGAACAATGAGCAGTTCTTC.